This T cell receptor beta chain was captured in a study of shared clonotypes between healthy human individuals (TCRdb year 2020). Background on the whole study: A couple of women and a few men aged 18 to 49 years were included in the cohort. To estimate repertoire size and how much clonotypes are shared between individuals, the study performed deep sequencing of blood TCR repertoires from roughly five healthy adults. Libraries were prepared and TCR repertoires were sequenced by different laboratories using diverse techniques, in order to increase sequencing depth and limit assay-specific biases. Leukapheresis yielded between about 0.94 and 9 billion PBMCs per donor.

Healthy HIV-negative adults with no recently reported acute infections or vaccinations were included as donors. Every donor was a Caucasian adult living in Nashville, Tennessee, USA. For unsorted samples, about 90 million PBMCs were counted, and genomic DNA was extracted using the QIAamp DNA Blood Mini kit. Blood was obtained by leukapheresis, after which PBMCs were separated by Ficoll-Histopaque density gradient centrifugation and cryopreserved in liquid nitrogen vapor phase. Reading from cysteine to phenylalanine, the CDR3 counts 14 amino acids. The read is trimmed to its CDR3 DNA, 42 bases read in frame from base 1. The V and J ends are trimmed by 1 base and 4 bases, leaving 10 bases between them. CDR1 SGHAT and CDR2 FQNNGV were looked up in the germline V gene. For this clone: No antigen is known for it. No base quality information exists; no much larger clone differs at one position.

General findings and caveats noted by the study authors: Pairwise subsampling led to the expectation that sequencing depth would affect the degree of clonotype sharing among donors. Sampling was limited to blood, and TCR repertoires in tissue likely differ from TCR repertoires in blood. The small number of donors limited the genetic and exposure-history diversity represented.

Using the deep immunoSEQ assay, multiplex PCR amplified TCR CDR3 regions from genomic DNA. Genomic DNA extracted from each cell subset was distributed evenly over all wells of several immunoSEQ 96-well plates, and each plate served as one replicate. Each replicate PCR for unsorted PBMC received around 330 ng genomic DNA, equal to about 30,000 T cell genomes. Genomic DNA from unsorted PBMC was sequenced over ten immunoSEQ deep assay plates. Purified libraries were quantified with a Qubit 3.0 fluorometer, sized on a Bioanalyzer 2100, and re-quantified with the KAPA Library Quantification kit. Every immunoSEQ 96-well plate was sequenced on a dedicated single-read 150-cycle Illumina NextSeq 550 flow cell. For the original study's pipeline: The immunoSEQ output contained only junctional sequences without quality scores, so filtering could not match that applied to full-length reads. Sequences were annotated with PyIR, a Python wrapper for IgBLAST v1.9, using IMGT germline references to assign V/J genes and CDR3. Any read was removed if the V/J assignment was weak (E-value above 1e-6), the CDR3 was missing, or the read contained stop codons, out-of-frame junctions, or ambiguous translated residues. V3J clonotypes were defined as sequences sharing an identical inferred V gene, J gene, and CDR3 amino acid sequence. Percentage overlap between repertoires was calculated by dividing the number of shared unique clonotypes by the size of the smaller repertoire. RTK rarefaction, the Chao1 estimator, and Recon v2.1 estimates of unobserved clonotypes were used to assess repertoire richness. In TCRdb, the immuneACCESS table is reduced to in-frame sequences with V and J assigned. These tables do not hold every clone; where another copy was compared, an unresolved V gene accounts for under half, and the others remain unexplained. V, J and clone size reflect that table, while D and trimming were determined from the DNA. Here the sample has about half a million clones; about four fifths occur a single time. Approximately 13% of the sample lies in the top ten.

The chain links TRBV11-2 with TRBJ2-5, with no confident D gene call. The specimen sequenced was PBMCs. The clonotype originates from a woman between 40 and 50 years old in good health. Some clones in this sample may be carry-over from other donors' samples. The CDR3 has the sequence CASSLATLGETQYF. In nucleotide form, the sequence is TGTGCCAGCAGCTTAGCCACGTTGGGAGAGACCCAGTACTTC.